The clone carrying this T cell receptor (beta chain) was counted ten times or more. The antigen is unknown. TCRdb re-analysed the reads in MiXCR, keeping a single row per CDR3 protein. The sample contains 200,000 to 300,000 distinct CDR3 sequences, around 8.7% of which appear only once. This specimen comes from a study of T cell repertoires in cytomegalovirus infection. Study at large: CMV infection together with matching HLA type was indicated by public TCR beta signatures. Study findings and constraints: Summed frequency of shared TCR beta families picked out CMV carriers who also had the relevant HLA.

This CDR3 has 14 residues. Per the germline V gene, CDR1 is SEHNR and CDR2 is FQNEAQ (reference sequence). V lost 3 bases and J lost 3, with 11 bases in between. The sample taken for sequencing was PBMCs. The sequence was obtained from a human donor in good health (CMV status not recorded). Some clones in this sample may be carry-over from other donors' samples. V is TRBV7-9 and J is TRBJ2-5, with D possibly matching TRBD2 (6 bases). Here the CDR3 reads CASSFGGIEETQYF. CDR3 coding DNA: TGTGCCAGCAGCTTTGGCGGGATTGAAGAGACCCAGTACTTC.